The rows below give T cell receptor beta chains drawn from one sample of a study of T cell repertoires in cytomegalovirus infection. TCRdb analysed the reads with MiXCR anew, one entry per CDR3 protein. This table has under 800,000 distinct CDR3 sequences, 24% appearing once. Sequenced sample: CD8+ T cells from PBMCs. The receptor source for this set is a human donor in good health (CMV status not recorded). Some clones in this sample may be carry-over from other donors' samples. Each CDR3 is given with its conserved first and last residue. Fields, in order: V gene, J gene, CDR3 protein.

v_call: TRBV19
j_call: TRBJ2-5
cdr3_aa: CASSMNLEETQYF

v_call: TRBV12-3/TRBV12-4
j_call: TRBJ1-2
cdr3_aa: CASSGGADYGYTF

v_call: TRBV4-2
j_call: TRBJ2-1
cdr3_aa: CASSQEGNSYNEQFF

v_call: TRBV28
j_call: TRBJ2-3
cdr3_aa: CASSPGTGDGTDTQYF

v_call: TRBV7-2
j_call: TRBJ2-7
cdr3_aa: CASSSAGVQYF

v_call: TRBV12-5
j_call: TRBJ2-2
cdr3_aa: CASGFNGANTGELFF

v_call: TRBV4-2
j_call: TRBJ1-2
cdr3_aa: CASSQVDSPYGYTF

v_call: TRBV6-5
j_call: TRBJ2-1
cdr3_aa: CASSYWGAYNEQFF

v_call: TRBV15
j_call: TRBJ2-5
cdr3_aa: CATSRRQGAEETQYF

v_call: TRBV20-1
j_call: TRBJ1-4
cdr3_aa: CSAPPQGSGEKLFF

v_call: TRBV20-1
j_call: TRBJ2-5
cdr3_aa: CSARDLATDQETQYF

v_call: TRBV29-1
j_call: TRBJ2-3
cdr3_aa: CSVGGLLSTDTQYF

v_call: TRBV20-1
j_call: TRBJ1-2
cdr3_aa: CSARSVYRAGGYGYTF

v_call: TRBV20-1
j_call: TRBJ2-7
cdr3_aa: CSARDRGAYEQYF

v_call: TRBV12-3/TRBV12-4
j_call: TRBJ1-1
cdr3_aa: CASSSEANTEAFF

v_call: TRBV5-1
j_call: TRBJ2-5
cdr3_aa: CASSIDRRGETQYF

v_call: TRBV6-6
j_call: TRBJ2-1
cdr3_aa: CASSGGTYNEQFF

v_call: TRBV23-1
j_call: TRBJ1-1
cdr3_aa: CANSGGPTVGMNTEAFF

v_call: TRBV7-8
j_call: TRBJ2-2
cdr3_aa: CASSSPGGLNTGELFF

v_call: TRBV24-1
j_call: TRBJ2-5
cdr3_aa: CATPWVWETQYF

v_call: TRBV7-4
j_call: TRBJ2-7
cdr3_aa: CASRRQGTYEQYF

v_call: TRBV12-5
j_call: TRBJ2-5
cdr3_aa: CASGWDLTTRGSKETQYF

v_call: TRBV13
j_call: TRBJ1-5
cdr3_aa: CASSIGRSSNQPQHF

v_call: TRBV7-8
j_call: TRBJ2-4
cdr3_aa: CASSRGPKNIQYF

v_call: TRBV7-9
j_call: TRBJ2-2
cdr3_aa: CASSEDRGRVTGELFF

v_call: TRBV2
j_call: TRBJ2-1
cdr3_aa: CASSEPQRAYNEQFF

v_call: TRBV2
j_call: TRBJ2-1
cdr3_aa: CAKRRGPSEQFF

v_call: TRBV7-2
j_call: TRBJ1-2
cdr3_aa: CASSFDSYYGYTF

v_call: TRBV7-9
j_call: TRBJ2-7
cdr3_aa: CASSSDRGYEQYF

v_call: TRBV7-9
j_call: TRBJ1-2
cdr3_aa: CASSPEGGYTF

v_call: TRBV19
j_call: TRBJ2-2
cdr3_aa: CASSMRMGQVNTGELFF

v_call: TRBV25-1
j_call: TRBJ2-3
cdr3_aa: CASSEWLDTDTQYF

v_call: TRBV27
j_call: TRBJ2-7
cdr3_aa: CASSPPGKRGALEQYF

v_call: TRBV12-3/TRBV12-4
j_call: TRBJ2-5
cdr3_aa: CASSLLVGTAETQYF

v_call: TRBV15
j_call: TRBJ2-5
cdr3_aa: CATSRKRGPETQYF

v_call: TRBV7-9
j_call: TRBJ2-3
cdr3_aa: CASSSRLMGADTQYF

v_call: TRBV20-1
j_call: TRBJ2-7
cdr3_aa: CSARRREGSYEQYF

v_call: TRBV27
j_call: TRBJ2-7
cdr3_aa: CASSLISGQGVEQYF

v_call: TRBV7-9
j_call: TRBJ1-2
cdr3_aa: CASSLVRVGYTF

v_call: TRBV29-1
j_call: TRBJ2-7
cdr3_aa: CSVEGQGMSGEQYF

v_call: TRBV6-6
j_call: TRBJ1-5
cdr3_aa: CASSYLRGPTSHQPQHF

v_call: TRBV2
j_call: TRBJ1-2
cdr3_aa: CASSETWEDGYTF

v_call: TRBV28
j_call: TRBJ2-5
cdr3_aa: CASSTKQETQETQYF

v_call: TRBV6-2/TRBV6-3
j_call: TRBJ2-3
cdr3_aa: CASSASMDTQYF

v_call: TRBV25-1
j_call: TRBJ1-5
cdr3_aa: CASSERGNNQPQHF

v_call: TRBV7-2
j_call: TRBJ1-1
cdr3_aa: CASSLNRVINTEAFF

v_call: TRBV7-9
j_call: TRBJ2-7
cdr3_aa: CASRVRGGGYEQYF

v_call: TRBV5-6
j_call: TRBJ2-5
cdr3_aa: CASVQGAKETQYF